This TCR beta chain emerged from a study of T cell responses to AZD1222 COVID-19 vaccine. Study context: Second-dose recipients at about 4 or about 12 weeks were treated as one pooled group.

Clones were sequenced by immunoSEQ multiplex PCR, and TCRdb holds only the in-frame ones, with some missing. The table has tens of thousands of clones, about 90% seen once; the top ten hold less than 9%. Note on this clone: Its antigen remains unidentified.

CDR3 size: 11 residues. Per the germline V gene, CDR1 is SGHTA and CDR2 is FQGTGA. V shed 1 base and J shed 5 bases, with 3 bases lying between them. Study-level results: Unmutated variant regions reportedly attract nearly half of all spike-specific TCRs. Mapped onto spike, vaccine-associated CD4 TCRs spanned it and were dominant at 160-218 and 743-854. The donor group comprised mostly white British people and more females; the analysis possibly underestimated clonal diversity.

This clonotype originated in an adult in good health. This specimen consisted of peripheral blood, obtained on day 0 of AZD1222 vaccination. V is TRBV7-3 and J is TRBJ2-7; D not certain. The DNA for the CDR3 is TGTGCCAGCAGCTTAATCGACGAGCAGTACTTC. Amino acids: CASSLIDEQYF.